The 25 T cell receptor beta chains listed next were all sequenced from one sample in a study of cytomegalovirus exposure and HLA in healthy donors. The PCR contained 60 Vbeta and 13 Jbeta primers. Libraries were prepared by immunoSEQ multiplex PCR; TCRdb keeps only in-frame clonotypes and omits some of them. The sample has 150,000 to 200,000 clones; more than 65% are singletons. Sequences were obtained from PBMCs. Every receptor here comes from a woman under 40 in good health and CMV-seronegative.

The CDR3 DNA is TGTGCCAGCAGCGCTCCGGGACTAGGGTACAATGAGCAGTTCTTC. Its protein is CASSAPGLGYNEQFF. The genes are TRBV7-8 and TRBJ2-1; 8 nucleotides match TRBD2. The CDR3 runs to 15 residues. V trimming: 5 bases; J trimming: 4 bases; junction bases outside the gene matches: 7. The germline V gene encodes CDR1 SGHVS and CDR2 FQNEAQ.

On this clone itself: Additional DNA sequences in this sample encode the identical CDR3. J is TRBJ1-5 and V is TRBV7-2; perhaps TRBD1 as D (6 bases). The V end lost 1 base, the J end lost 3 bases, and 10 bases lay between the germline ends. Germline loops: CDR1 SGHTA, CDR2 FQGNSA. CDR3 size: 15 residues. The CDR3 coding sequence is TGTGCCAGCAGCTTAGTGCAGGGGTCCAATCAGCCCCAGCATTTT. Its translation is CASSLVQGSNQPQHF.

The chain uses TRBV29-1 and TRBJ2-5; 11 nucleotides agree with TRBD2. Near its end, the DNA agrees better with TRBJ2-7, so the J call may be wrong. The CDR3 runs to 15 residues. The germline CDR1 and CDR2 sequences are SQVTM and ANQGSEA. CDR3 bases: TGCAGCGTCTTACTAGCGGGGGTCTATAGTGACGAGCAGTACTTC. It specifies CSVLLAGVYSDEQYF.

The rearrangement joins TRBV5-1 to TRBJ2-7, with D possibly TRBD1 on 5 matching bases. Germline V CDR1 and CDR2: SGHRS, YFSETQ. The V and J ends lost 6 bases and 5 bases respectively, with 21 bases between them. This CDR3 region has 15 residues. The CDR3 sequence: CASNPLGQGSNEQYF. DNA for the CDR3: TGCGCCAGCAATCCCTTGGGGCAGGGTAGCAACGAGCAGTACTTC.

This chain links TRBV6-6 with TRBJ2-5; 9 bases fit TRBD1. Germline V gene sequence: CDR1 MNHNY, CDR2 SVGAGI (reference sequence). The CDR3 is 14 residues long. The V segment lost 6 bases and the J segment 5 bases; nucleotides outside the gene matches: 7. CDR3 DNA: TGTGCCAGCAGGCCCTGGGACAGGGTGGAGACCCAGTACTTC. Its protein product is CASRPWDRVETQYF.

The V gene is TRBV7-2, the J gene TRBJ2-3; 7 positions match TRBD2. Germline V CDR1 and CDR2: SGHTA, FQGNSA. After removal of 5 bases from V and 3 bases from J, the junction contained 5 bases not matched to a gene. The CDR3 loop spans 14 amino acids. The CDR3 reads CASSPGLVTDTQYF. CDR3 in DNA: TGTGCCAGCAGCCCCGGACTAGTTACAGATACGCAGTATTTT.

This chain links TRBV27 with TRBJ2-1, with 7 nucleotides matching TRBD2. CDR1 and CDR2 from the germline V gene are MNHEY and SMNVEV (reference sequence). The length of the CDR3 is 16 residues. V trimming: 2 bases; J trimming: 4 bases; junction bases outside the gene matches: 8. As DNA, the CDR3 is TGTGCCAGCAGTTTAAGCGTAGCGGGCGTATACAATGAGCAGTTCTTC. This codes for CASSLSVAGVYNEQFF.

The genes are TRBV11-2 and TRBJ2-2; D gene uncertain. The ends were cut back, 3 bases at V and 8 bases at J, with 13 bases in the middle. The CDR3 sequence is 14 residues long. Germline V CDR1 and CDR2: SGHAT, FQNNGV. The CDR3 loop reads CASSFSPRGGELFF. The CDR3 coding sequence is TGTGCCAGCAGCTTCTCCCCACGAGGTGGGGAGCTGTTTTTT.

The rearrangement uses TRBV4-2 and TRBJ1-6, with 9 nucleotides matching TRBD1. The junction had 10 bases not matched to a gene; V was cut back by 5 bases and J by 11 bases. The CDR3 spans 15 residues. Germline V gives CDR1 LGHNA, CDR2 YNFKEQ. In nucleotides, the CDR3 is TGTGCCAGCAGCATCCGGACAGGGGACTTTACACCCCTCCACTTT. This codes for CASSIRTGDFTPLHF.

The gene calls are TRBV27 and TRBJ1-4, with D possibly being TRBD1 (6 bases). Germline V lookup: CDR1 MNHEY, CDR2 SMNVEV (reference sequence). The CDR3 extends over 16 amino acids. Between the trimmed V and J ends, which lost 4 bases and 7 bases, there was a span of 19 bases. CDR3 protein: CASSSHPDRIGEKLFF. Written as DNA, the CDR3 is TGTGCCAGCAGTTCCCACCCCGACAGGATAGGTGAAAAACTGTTTTTT.

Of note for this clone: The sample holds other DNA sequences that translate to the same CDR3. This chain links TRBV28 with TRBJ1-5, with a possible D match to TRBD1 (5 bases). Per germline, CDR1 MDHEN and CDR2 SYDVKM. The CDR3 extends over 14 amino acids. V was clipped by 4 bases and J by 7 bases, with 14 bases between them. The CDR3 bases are TGTGCCAGCAGTTCCCTCCAGGGAAACCAGCCCCAGCATTTT. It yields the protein CASSSLQGNQPQHF. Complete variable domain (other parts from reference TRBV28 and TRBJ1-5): DVKVTQSSRYLVKRTGEKVFLECVQDMDHENMFWYRQDPGLGLRLIYFSYDVKMKEKGDIPEGYSVSREKKERFSLILESASTNQTSMYLCASSSLQGNQPQHFGDGTRLSIL.

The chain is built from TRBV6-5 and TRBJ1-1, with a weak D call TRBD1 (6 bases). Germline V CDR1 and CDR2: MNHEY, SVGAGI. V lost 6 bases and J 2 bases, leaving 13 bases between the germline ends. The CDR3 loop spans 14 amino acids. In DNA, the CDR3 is TGTGCCAGCAGCCGAGTCGGGACAAACACTGAAGCTTTCTTT. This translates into CASSRVGTNTEAFF.

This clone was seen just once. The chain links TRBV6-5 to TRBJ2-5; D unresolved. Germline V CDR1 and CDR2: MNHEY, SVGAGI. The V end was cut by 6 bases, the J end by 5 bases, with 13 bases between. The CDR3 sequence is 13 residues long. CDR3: CASRQTFAETQYF. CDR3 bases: TGTGCCAGCAGACAAACCTTTGCCGAGACCCAGTACTTC.

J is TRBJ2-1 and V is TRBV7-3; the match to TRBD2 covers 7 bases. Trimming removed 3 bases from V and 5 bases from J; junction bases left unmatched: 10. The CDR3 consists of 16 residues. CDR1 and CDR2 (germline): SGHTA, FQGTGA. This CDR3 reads CASSFGREGLDNEQFF. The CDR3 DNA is TGTGCCAGCAGCTTTGGAAGGGAGGGCCTGGACAATGAGCAGTTCTTC. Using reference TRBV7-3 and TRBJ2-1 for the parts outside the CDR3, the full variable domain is GAGVSQTPSNKVTEKGKYVELRCDPISGHTALYWYRQSLGQGPEFLIYFQGTGAADDSGLPNDRFFAVRPEGSVSTLKIQRTERGDSAVYLCASSFGREGLDNEQFFGPGTRLTVL.

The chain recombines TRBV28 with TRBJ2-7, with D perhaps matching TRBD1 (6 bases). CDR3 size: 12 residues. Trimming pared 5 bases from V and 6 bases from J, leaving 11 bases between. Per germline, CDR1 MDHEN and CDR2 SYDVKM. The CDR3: CASSLQGREQYF. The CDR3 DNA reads TGTGCCAGCAGTCTACAGGGACGCGAGCAGTACTTC.

Here the CDR3 DNA reads TGCGCCAGCAGTCAAAGCCCCGGGGGGGTCCCCGAGCAGTACTTC. This encodes CASSQSPGGVPEQYF. V and J are TRBV23-1 and TRBJ2-7, with 8 bases aligning to TRBD2. TRBV23-1 belongs to the ORF category, with a function that is uncertain. The CDR3 sequence is 15 residues long. V gave up 2 bases and J gave up 6 bases; unmatched junction bases: 9.

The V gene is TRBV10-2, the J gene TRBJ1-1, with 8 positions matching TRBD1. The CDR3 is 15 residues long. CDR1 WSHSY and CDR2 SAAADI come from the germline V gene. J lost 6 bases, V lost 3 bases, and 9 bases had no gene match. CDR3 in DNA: TGCGCCAGCAGTGAATTTGCCGGACAGGGCTCTGAAGCTTTCTTT. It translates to CASSEFAGQGSEAFF.

This chain's CDR3 is CASRRKRKVGRGDTEAFF. CDR3 nucleotides: TGTGCCAGCAGACGAAAAAGGAAAGTTGGGAGGGGGGACACTGAAGCTTTCTTT. The chain links TRBV7-2 to TRBJ1-1; weak D call: TRBD1 (6 bases). The germline V gene encodes CDR1 SGHTA and CDR2 FQGNSA. V lost 6 bases, J lost 3 bases, and 26 bases lay in between. CDR3 size: 18 residues.

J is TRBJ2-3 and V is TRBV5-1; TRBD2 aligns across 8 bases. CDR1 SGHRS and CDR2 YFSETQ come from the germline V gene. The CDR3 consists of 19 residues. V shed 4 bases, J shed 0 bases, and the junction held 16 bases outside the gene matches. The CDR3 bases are TGCGCCAGCAGCGGCGAACTAGCGGAGCCCTCGACTAGCACAGATACGCAGTATTTT. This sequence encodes CASSGELAEPSTSTDTQYF.

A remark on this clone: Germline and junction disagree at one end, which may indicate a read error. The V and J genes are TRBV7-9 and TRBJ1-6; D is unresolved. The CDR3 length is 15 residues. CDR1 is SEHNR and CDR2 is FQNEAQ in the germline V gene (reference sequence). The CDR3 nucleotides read TGTTCCAGCAGCTTAGAAGAGGGATTAAATTCACCCCTCCACTTT. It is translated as CSSSLEEGLNSPLHF.

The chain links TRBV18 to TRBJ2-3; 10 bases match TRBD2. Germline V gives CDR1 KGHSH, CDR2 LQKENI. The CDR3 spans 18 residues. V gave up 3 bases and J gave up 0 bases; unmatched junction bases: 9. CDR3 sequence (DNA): TGTGCCAGCTCACCTTCTTTGGCTAGCGGGGGCAGCACAGATACGCAGTATTTT. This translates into CASSPSLASGGSTDTQYF.

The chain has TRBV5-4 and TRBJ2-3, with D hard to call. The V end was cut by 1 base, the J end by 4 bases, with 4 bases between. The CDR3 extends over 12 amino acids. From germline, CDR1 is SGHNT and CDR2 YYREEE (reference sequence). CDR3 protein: CASSLISDTQYF. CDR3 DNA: TGTGCCAGCAGCTTGATATCAGATACGCAGTATTTT. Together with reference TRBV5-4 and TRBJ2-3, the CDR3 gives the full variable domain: ETGVTQSPTHLIKTRGQQVTLRCSSQSGHNTVSWYQQALGQGPQFIFQYYREEENGRGNFPPRFSGLQFPNYSSELNVNALELDDSALYLCASSLISDTQYFGPGTRLTVL.

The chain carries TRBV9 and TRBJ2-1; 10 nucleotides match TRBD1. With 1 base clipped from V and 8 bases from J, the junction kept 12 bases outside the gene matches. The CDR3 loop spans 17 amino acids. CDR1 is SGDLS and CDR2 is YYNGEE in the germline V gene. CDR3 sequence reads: CASSVTDRGNAGDEQFF. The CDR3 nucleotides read TGTGCCAGCAGCGTAACGGACAGGGGGAATGCGGGCGATGAGCAGTTCTTC.

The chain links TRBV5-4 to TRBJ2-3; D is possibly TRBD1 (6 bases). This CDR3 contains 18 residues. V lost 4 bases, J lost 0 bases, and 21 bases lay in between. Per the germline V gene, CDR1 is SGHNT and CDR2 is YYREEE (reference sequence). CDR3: CASSPQIGGTASTDTQYF. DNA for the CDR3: TGTGCCAGCAGCCCCCAAATAGGGGGAACCGCTAGCACAGATACGCAGTATTTT.

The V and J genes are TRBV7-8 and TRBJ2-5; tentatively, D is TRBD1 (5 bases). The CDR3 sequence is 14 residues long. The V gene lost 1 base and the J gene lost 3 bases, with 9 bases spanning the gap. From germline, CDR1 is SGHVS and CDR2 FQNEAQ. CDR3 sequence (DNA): TGTGCCAGCAGCTTAGTTCCAGGGAAAGAGACCCAGTACTTC. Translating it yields CASSLVPGKETQYF.